This T cell receptor (beta chain) is from a study of CD8+ T cells in alopecia areata. At the level of the study: Tofacitinib exposure lasted 6 to 18 months, followed by 6 months off drug.

Trimming removed 2 bases from V and 8 bases from J, with 16 bases in between. Per the germline V gene, CDR1 is PRHDT and CDR2 is FYEKMQ (reference sequence). The length of the CDR3 is 15 residues. RNA was extracted and reverse transcribed into cDNA as the sequencing template. The method was immunoSEQ multiplex PCR; TCRdb's version includes in-frame clones alone and lacks a portion of them. The sample has 130,000 to 150,000 clones; about 87% are singletons. Sorted populations comprised CD4+ and CD8+ T cells obtained from PBMCs. The clonotype originates from a human donor with alopecia areata. The sample in question was CD8+ T cells sorted from blood, obtained at week 0. This chain connects TRBV13 to TRBJ2-4, with a possible D match to TRBD2 (5 bases). CDR3 nucleotide sequence: TGTGCCAGCAGCTTACGGGTACCTCTCGGGGACATTCAGTACTTC. It codes for CASSLRVPLGDIQYF.